This T cell receptor beta chain appears in the sequencing data of a study of blood T cells in healthy people across ages. Germline trimming cut 1 base from V and 4 bases from J; bases unmatched to any gene: 9. The CDR3 is 17 amino acids. With a J-beta primer mix and a sample-barcoded 5' primer, a second PCR ran 7 to 11 cycles. TCRdb reprocessed the 5' RACE reads with MiXCR, giving one entry per CDR3 protein. The data hold hundreds of thousands of distinct CDR3 sequences, with about 51% observed a single time. This chain links TRBV12-3 or TRBV12-4 with TRBJ2-5; 10 bases align to TRBD2. The sequenced sample was blood. This receptor was obtained from a woman over 75 in good health. The CDR3 DNA follows: TGTGCCAGCAGTTTAGGCACTAGCGGGATCGGTGGAGAGACCCAGTACTTC. It codes for CASSLGTSGIGGETQYF.